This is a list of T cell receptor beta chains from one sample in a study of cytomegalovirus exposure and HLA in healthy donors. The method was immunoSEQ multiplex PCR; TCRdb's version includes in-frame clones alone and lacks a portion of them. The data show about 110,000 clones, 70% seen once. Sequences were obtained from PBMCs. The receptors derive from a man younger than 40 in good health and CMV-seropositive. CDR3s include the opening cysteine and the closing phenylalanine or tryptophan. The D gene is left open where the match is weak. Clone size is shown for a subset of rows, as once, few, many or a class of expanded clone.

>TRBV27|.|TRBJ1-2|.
CASSREYDGSRGGYTF
TGTGCCAGCAGTAGAGAGTACGACGGGTCCCGAGGGGGCTACACCTTC
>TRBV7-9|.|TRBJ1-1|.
CASSLLTGDTEAFF
TGTGCCAGCAGCCTACTGACAGGAGACACTGAAGCTTTCTTT
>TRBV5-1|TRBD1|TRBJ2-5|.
CASLQGGGVQETQYF
TGCGCCAGCCTACAAGGGGGCGGTGTCCAAGAGACCCAGTACTTC
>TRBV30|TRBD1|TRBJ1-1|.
CAWSGTGPRFTEAFF
TGTGCCTGGAGTGGGACAGGGCCAAGGTTCACTGAAGCTTTCTTT
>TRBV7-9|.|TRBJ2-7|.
CASSLPRNYEQYF
TGTGCCAGCAGCTTACCGAGGAACTACGAGCAGTACTTC
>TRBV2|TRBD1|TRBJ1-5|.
CASSELGGPGQPQHF
TGTGCCAGCAGTGAACTAGGGGGCCCGGGTCAGCCCCAGCATTTT
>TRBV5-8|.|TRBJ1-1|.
CASSIDRGMNTEAFF
TGTGCCAGCAGCATAGATCGAGGGATGAACACTGAAGCTTTCTTT
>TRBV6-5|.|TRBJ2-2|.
CASSYSKVWGTGELFF
TGTGCCAGCAGTTACTCGAAAGTATGGGGGACAGGGGAGCTGTTTTTT
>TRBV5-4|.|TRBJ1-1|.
CASSSQNTEAFF
TGTGCCAGCAGCTCCCAGAACACTGAAGCTTTCTTT
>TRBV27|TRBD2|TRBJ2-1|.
CASSPGTSGSYSYNEQFF
TGTGCCAGCAGTCCCGGGACTAGCGGGTCCTACTCCTACAATGAGCAGTTCTTC
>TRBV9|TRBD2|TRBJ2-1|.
CASSYTGTSGRDEQFF
TGTGCCAGCAGTTATACCGGGACTAGCGGGAGAGATGAGCAGTTCTTC
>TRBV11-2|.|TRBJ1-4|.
CASSFMAGTNEKLFF
TGTGCCAGCAGCTTCATGGCGGGGACTAATGAAAAACTGTTTTTT
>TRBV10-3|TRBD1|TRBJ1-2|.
CATGNAGQQNNYGYTF
TGTGCCACAGGCAACGCGGGACAGCAGAATAACTATGGCTACACCTTC
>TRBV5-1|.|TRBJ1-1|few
CASSLAPQGPNTEAFF
TGCGCCAGCAGCTTGGCCCCCCAGGGTCCGAACACTGAAGCTTTCTTT
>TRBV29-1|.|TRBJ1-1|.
CSVVTGPPEAFF
TGCAGCGTTGTAACAGGACCCCCTGAAGCTTTCTTT
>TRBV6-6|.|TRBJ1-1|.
CASSWGRNTEAFF
TGTGCCAGCAGCTGGGGCCGGAACACTGAAGCTTTCTTT
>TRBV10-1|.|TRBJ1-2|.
CASSEKGNNYGYTF
TGCGCCAGCAGTGAAAAGGGGAATAACTATGGCTACACCTTC
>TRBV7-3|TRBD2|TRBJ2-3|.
CASSFKGLAGGGDTQYF
TGTGCCAGCAGCTTCAAAGGACTAGCGGGAGGGGGGGATACGCAGTATTTT
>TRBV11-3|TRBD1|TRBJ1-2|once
CASSLQRMGQSLYGYTF
TGTGCCAGCAGCTTACAACGGATGGGACAGAGCCTCTATGGCTACACCTTC
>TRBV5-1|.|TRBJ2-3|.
CASSLASGFTADTQYF
TGCGCCAGCAGCTTGGCCTCGGGGTTTACTGCAGATACGCAGTATTTT